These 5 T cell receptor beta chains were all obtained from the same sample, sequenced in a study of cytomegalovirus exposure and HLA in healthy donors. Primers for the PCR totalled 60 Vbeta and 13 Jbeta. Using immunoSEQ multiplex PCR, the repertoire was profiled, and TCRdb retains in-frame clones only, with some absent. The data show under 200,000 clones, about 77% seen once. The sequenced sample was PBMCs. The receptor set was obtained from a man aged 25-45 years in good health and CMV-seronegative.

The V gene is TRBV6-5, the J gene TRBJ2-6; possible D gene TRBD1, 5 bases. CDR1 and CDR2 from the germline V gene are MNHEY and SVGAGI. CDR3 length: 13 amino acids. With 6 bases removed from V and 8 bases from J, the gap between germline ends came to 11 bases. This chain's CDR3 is CASRWQGSNVLTF. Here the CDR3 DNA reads TGTGCCAGCAGGTGGCAGGGTTCCAACGTCCTGACTTTC.

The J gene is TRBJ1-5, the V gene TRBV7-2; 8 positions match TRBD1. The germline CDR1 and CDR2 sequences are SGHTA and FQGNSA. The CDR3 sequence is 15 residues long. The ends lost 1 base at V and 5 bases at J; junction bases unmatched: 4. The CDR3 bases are TGTGCCAGCAGCTTAGGGGGGACAGGAGATCAGCCCCAGCATTTT. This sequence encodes CASSLGGTGDQPQHF.

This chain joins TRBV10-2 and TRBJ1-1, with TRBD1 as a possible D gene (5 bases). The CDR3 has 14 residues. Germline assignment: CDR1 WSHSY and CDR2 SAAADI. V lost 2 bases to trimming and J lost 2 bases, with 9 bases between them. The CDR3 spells CASSEPGLNTEAFF. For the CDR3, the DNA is TGCGCCAGCAGTGAGCCAGGGCTAAACACTGAAGCTTTCTTT.

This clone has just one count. The CDR3: CSVEGDPGGFTYEQYF. In DNA form, the CDR3 reads TGCAGCGTTGAAGGCGACCCAGGGGGCTTTACCTACGAGCAGTACTTC. The chain couples TRBV29-1 to TRBJ2-5; 8 bases map to TRBD1. The better agreement between TRBJ2-7 and the DNA end casts doubt on the J call. CDR3 length equals 16 residues. Germline assignment: CDR1 SQVTM and CDR2 ANQGSEA.

The CDR3 spells CASSQVAGNEQYF. The CDR3 region has the DNA TGCGCCAGCAGCCAAGTCGCAGGGAACGAGCAGTACTTC. The chain employs TRBV4-3 and TRBJ2-7, with a possible D match to TRBD1 (5 bases). The ends were cut back, 1 base at V and 5 bases at J, with 9 bases in the middle. The CDR3 spans 13 residues. Looked up from germline, CDR1 is LGHNA and CDR2 is YSLEER.